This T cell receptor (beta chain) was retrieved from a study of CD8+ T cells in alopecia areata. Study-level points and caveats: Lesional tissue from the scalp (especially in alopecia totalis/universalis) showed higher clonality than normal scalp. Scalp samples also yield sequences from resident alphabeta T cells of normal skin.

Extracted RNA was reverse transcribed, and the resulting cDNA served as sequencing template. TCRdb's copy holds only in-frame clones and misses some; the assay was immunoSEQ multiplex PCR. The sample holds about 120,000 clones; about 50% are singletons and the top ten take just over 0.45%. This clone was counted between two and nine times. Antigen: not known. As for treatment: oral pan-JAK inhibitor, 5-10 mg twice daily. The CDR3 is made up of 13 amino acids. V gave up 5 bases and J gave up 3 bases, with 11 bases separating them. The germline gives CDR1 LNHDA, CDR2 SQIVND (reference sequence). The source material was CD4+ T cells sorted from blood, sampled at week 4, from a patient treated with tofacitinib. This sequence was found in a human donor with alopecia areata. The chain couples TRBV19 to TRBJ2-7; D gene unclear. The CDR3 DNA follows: TGTGCCAGTAGTGTAACCAGCTTCTACGAGCAGTACTTC. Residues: CASSVTSFYEQYF.